This TCR beta chain derives from a study of regulatory T cells in long-lasting Graves disease. Study as a whole: Patients with new Graves' disease had used antithyroid drugs below 3 months.

Investigators prepared the TCR beta libraries by applying iRepertoire HTBI primers and Arm-PCR of CDR3 regions. Authors' analysis steps: The samples included roughly 61 TRBV and around 15 TRBJ segments. TCRdb reanalysed the multiplex PCR reads using MiXCR and keeps one entry per CDR3 protein. The V and J calls were determined by TCRdb, not by the authors. Of about 620,000 distinct CDR3 sequences in the sample, around 15% were seen once. The time point here: newly diagnosed GD, antithyroid drugs for less than 3 months. The authors made the TCR library using RNA they extracted from PBMCs. The V end lost 6 bases, the J end lost 10 bases, and 13 bases lay between the germline ends. Per germline, CDR1 MNHEY and CDR2 SMNVEV (reference sequence). The CDR3 totals 12 residues. Study results and limitations: Favored gene segments in persistent disease were TRBV28, TRBJ1-2 and TRBJ2-5.

In its sample, this clonotype was seen a few times. Its antigen is currently unknown. The same sample was also studied in work on T cells in Graves' hyperthyroidism and ophthalmopathy.

The specimen comprised peripheral blood mononuclear cells (PBMCs), sampled at new diagnosis, from a patient treated with antithyroid drugs. The receptor comes from a woman in her twenties or thirties with Graves disease. The rearrangement uses TRBV27 and TRBJ2-4; no clear D. CDR3 region: CASSDPLGIQYF. CDR3 nucleotides: TGTGCCAGCAGCGACCCGCTTGGGATTCAGTACTTC.